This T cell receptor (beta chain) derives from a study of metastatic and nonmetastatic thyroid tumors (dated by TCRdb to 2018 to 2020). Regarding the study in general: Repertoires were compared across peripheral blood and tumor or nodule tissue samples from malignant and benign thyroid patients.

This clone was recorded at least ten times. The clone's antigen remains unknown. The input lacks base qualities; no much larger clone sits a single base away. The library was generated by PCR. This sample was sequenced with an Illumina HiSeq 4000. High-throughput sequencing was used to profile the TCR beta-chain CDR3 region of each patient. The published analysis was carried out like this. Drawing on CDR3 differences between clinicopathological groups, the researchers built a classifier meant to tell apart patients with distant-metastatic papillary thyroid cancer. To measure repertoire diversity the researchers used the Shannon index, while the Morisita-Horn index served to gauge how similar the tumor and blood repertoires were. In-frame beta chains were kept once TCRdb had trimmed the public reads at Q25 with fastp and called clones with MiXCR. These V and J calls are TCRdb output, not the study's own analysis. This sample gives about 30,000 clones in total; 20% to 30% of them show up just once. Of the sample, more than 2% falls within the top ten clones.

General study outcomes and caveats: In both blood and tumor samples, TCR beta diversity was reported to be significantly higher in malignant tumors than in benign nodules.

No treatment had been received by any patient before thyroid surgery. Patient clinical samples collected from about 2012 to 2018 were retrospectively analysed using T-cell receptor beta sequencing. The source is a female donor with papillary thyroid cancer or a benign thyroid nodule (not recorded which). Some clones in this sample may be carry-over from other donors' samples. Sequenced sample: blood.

The DNA sequence is given as TGTGCCAGCAGCTTTTTGGGGGCATCAGGGTACGAGCAGTACTTC. It translates as CASSFLGASGYEQYF. The chain is assembled from TRBV5-6 and TRBJ2-7; 6 matching bases give a weak D call of TRBD1. The CDR3 contains 15 residues, cysteine and phenylalanine counted. Only the CDR3 DNA is retained, 45 bases long and in frame from the first base. V is clipped by 2 bases and J by 4 bases, and the sequence between their germline boundaries is 16 bases long. CDR1 and CDR2 are drawn from the germline V gene: SGHDT, YYEEEE. Extended through the reference TRBV5-6 and TRBJ2-7 proteins, this CDR3 yields the full variable domain: DAGVTQSPTHLIKTRGQQVTLRCSPKSGHDTVSWYQQALGQGPQFIFQYYEEEERQRGNFPDRFSGHQFPNYSSELNVNALLLGDSALYLCASSFLGASGYEQYFGPGTRLTVT.